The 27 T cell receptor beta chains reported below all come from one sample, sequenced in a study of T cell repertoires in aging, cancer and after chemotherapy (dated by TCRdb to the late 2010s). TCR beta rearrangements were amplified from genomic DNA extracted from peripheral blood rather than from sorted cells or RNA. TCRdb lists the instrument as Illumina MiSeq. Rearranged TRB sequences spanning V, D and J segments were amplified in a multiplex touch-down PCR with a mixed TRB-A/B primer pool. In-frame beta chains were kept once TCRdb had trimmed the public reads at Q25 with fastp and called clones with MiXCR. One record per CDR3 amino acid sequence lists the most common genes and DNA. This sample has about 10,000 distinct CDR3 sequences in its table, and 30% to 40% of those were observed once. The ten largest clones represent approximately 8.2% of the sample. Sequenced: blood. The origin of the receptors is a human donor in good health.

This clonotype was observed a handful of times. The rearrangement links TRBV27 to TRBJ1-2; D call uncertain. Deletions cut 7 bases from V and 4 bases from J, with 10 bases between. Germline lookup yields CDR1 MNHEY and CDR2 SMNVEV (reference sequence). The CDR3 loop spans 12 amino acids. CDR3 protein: CASKGGGYGYTF. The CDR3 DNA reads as TGTGCCAGCAAAGGAGGAGGCTATGGCTACACCTTC.

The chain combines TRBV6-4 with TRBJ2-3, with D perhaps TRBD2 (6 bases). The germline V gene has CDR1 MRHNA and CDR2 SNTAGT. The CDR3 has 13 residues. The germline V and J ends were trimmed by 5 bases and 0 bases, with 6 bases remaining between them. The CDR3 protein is CASSSGSTDTQYF. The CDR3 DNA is TGTGCCAGCAGTAGCGGGAGCACAGATACGCAGTATTTT.

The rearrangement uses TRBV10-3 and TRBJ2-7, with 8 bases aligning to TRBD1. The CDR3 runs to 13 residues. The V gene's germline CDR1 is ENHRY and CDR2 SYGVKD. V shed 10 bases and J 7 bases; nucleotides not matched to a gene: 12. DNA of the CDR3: TGTGCCACCGACAGGGGTTTAGGCAATGAGCAGTACTTC. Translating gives CATDRGLGNEQYF.

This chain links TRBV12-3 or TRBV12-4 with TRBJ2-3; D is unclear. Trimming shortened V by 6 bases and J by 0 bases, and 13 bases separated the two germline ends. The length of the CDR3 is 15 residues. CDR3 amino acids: CASSRPTESTDTQYF. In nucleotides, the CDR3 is TGTGCCAGCAGCCGACCCACGGAGAGCACAGATACGCAGTATTTT.

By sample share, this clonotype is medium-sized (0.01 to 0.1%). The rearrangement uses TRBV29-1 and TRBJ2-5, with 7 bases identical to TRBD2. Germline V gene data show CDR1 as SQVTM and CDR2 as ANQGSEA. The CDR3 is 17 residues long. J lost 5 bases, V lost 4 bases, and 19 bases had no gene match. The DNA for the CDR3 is TGCAGCGTTGGTGGGGAGGGCCTGAGGAGGAGTTTGGAGACCCAGTACTTC. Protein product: CSVGGEGLRRSLETQYF.

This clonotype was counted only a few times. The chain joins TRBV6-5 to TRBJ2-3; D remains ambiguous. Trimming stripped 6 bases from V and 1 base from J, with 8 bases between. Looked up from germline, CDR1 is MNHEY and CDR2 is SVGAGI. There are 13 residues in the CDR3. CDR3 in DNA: TGTGCCAGCAGAGTGGTCGGCACAGATACGCAGTATTTT. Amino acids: CASRVVGTDTQYF.

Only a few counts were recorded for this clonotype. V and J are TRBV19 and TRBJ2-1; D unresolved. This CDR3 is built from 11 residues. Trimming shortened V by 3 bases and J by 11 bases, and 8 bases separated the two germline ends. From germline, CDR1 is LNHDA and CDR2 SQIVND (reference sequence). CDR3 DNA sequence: TGTGCCAGTAGTATTGGGCTGAAGCAGTTCTTC. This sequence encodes CASSIGLKQFF. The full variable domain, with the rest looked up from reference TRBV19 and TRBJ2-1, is DGGITQSPKYLFRKEGQNVTLSCEQNLNHDAMYWYRQDPGQGLRLIYYSQIVNDFQKGDIAEGYSVSREKKESFPLTVTSAQKNPTAFYLCASSIGLKQFFGPGTRLTVL.

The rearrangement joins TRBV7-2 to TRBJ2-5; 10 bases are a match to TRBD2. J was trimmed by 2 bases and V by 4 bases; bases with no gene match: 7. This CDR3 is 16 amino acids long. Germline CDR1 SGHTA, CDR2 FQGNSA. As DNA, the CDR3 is TGTGCCAGCAGCTCTTCCAGCGGGAGGGGGCAAGAGACCCAGTACTTC. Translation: CASSSSSGRGQETQYF.

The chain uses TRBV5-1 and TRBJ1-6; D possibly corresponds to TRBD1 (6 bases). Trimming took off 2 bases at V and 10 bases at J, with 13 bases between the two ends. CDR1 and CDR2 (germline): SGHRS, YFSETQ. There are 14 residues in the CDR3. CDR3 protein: CASSLRGLESPLHF. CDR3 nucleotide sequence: TGCGCCAGCAGCTTACGGGGGCTAGAGTCACCCCTCCACTTT.

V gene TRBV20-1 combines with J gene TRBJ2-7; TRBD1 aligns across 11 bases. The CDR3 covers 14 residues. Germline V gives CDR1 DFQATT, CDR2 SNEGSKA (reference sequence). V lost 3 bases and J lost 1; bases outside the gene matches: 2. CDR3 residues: CSARGQGGSYEQYF. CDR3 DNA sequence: TGCAGTGCTAGGGGACAGGGGGGATCCTACGAGCAGTACTTC.

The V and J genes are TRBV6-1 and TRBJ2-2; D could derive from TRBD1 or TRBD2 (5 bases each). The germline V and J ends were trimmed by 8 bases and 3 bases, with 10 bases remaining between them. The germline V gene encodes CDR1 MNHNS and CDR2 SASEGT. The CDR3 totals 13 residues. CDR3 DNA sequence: TGTGCCAGCCGGGGACGGGACACCGGGGAGCTGTTTTTT. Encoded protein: CASRGRDTGELFF.

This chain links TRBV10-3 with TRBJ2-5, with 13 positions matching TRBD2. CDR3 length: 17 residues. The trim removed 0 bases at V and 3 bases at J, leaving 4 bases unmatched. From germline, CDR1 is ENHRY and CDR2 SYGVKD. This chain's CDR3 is CAISESGLAGDKETQYF. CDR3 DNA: TGTGCCATCAGTGAGTCCGGACTAGCGGGAGATAAAGAGACCCAGTACTTC.

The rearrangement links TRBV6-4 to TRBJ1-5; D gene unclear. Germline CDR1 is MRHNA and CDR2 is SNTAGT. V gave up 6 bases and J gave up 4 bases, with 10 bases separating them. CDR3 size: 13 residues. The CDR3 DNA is TGTGCCAGCAGCCTTGGGGAGAATCAGCCCCAGCATTTT. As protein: CASSLGENQPQHF.

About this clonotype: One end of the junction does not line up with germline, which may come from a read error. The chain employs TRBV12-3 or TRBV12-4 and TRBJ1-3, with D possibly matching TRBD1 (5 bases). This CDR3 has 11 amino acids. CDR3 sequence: CASSPRQFFRF. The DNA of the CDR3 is TGTGCCAGCAGTCCACGACAGTTCTTCAGGTTT.

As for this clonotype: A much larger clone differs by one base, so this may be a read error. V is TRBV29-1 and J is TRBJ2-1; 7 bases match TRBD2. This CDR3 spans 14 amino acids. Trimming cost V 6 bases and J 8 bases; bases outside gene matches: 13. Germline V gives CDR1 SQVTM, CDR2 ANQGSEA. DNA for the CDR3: TGCAGCGTCTTGGAGACTAGCAAGGGCTATGAGCAGTTCTTC. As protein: CSVLETSKGYEQFF.

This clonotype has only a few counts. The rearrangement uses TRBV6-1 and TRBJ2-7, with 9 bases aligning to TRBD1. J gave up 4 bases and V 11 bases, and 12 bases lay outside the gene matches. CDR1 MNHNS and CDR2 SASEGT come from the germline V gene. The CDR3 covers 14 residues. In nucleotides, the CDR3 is TGTGCCGCGGGGAGAAGGACAGGGGTGTACGAGCAGTACTTC. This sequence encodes CAAGRRTGVYEQYF.

The chain's CDR3 is CASSLKNGRSYEQYF. Here the CDR3 DNA reads TGTGCCAGCAGTTTAAAGAACGGACGCTCCTACGAGCAGTACTTC. The V and J genes are TRBV27 and TRBJ2-7, with D unresolved. Trimming took off 2 bases at V and 0 bases at J, with 11 bases between the two ends. Germline V gene sequence: CDR1 MNHEY, CDR2 SMNVEV (reference sequence). The CDR3 consists of 15 residues.

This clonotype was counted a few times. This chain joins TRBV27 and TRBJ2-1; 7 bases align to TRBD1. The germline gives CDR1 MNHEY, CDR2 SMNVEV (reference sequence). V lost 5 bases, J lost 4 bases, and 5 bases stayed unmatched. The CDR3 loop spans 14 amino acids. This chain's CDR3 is CASSGDRGYNEQFF. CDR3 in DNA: TGTGCCAGCAGTGGGGACAGAGGGTACAATGAGCAGTTCTTC.

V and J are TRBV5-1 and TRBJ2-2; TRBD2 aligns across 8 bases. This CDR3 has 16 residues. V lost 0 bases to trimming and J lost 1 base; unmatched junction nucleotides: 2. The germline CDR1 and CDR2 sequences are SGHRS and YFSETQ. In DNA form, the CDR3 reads TGCGCCAGCAGCTTGGCGGGACTAGGGAACACCGGGGAGCTGTTTTTT. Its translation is CASSLAGLGNTGELFF.

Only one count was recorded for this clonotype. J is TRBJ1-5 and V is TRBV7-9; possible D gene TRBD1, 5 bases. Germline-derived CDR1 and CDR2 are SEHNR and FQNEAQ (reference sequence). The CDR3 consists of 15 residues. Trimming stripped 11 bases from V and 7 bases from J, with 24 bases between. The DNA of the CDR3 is TGTGCCCGACCCGAGAATAGTCAGGGATACCAGCCCCAGCATTTT. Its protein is CARPENSQGYQPQHF.

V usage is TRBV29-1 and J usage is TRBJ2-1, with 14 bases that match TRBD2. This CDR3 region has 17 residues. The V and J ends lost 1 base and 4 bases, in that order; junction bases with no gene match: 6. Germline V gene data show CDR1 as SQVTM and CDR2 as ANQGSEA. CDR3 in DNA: TGCAGCGTTGAAGTGACTAGCGGGAGGGCCTCGTACAATGAGCAGTTCTTC. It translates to CSVEVTSGRASYNEQFF.

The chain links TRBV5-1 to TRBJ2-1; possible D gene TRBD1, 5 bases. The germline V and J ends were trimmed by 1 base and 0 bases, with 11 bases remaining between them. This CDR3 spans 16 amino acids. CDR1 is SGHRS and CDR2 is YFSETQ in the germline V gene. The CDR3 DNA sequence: TGCGCCAGCAGCTTGTTGGACAAAAGCTCCTACAATGAGCAGTTCTTC. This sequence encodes CASSLLDKSSYNEQFF.

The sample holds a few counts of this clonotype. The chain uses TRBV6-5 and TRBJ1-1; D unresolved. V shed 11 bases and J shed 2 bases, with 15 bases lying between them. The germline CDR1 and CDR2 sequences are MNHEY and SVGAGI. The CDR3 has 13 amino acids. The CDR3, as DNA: TGTGCCGCCCGCGCACACGAAAACACTGAAGCTTTCTTT. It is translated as CAARAHENTEAFF.

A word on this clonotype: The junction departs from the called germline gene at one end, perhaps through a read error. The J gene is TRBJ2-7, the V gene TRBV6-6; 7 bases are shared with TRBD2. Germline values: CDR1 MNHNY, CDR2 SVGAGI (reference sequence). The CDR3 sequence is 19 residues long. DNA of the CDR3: TGTTCCAGCAGTTACTGGACGGCCTATGGGGCGGGAGTTGACTACGAGCAGTACTTC. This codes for CSSSYWTAYGAGVDYEQYF.

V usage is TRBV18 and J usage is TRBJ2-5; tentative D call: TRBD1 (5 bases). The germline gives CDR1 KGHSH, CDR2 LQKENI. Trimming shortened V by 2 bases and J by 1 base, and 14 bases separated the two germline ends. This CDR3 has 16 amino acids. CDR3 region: CASSPSQDSIQETQYF. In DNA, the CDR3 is TGTGCCAGCTCACCATCACAAGACAGCATCCAAGAGACCCAGTACTTC.

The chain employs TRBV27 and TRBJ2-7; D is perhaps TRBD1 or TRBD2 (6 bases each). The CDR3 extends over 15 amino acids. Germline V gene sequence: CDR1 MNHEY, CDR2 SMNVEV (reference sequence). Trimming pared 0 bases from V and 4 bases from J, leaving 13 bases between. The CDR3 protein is CASSLSGGGGYEQYF. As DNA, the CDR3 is TGTGCCAGCAGTTTATCAGGGGGAGGCGGGTACGAGCAGTACTTC.

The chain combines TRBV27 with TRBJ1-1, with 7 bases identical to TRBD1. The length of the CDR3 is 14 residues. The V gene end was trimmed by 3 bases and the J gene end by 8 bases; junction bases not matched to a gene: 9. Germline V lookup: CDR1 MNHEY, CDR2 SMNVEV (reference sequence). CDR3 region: CASSFLHRGGEAFF. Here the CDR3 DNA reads TGTGCCAGCAGTTTCCTCCACAGGGGTGGGGAAGCTTTCTTT.